One and the same sample provided the 24 T cell receptor beta chains below, sequenced in a study of shared clonotypes between healthy human individuals. The data were produced by immunoSEQ multiplex PCR, yet TCRdb's version contains in-frame clones alone and is incomplete. The sample shows under 2.5 million clones, 92% of them seen only once. Input material: naive CD4+ T cells from PBMCs. Sample subset: CD45RA+ positively selected. All receptors derive from a man aged 18 to 30 in good health. Some clones in this sample may be carry-over from other donors' samples.

The chain uses TRBV7-8 and TRBJ2-3, with a possible D match to TRBD2 (6 bases). Trimming pared 5 bases from V and 10 bases from J, leaving 25 bases between. CDR1 and CDR2 from the germline V gene are SGHVS and FQNEAQ. This CDR3 is built from 16 residues. Here the CDR3 reads CASSPQLAPTAVAQYF. The CDR3 DNA reads TGTGCCAGCAGCCCTCAACTAGCCCCTACAGCCGTGGCGCAGTATTTT.

The chain couples TRBV7-2 to TRBJ2-7, with D tentatively TRBD1 (5 bases). The length of the CDR3 is 16 residues. The V end was cut by 1 base, the J end by 5 bases, with 18 bases between. The V gene's germline CDR1 is SGHTA and CDR2 FQGNSA. CDR3 in DNA: TGTGCCAGCAGCTTAGTGTGGGGCGTTGTCGGCGACGAGCAGTACTTC. The encoded protein is CASSLVWGVVGDEQYF.

The J gene is TRBJ2-7, the V gene TRBV28; D remains unclear. The CDR3 has 16 amino acids. From germline, CDR1 is MDHEN and CDR2 SYDVKM. The V end was cut by 6 bases, the J end by 5 bases, with 23 bases between. As DNA, the CDR3 is TGTGCCAGCAGCCCGGAAATCTGGGGAACGTCCCACGAGCAGTACTTC. Protein: CASSPEIWGTSHEQYF.

The rearrangement uses TRBV7-8 and TRBJ1-1; D is undetermined. The CDR3 covers 14 residues. The V and J ends lost 2 bases and 4 bases respectively, with 11 bases between them. Germline CDR1 and CDR2: SGHVS and FQNEAQ. In nucleotides, the CDR3 is TGTGCCAGCAGCTTACGGGTGTCCTCCACTGAAGCTTTCTTT. Protein: CASSLRVSSTEAFF.

The rearrangement links TRBV19 to TRBJ1-5; D not resolved. Trimming took off 3 bases at V and 3 bases at J, with 9 bases between the two ends. The germline CDR1 and CDR2 sequences are LNHDA and SQIVND (reference sequence). The CDR3 has 14 amino acids. CDR3 residues: CASSMIEINQPQHF. The CDR3 nucleotides are TGTGCCAGTAGTATGATCGAGATCAATCAGCCCCAGCATTTT.

This chain connects TRBV5-4 to TRBJ1-2; D is ambiguous. V was cut by 0 bases and J by 1 base, with 7 bases left in between. Germline-derived CDR1 and CDR2 are SGHNT and YYREEE (reference sequence). The CDR3 has 14 amino acids. Written as DNA, the CDR3 is TGTGCCAGCAGCTTGGAACCAAATAACTATGGCTACACCTTC. Amino acids: CASSLEPNNYGYTF.

V gene TRBV5-6 combines with J gene TRBJ1-2; TRBD1 matches at 8 bases. The germline V gene encodes CDR1 SGHDT and CDR2 YYEEEE. V dropped 7 bases and J dropped 8; count of bases not matched to a gene: 7. The CDR3 extends over 12 amino acids. For the CDR3, the DNA is TGTGCCAGCCAGACAGGGGTATACGGCTACACCTTC. Translation: CASQTGVYGYTF.

V and J are TRBV19 and TRBJ1-1; D uncertain. V was trimmed by 7 bases and J by 5 bases, leaving 23 bases between them. The CDR3 length is 16 residues. CDR1 is LNHDA, CDR2 SQIVND, per germline (reference sequence). CDR3 sequence: CASIKRPTDLGTEAFF. The CDR3 coding sequence is TGTGCCAGTATAAAACGACCTACTGATCTAGGTACTGAAGCTTTCTTT.

The V and J genes are TRBV27 and TRBJ1-1; a weak D match, TRBD1 (6 bases). Germline CDR1 MNHEY, CDR2 SMNVEV (reference sequence). V was pared by 7 bases and J by 0 bases, with 15 bases between. The CDR3 is 15 amino acids. The CDR3 protein is CASTQPDSLNTEAFF. The CDR3 DNA reads as TGTGCCAGCACCCAACCGGACAGTTTGAACACTGAAGCTTTCTTT.

V and J are TRBV5-8 and TRBJ2-3, with D tentatively TRBD1 (5 bases). The germline gives CDR1 SGHTS, CDR2 YDEGEE. The CDR3 loop spans 15 amino acids. Trimming removed 4 bases from V and 3 bases from J, with 15 bases in between. Here the CDR3 reads CASSPGIRWTDTQYF. The CDR3 bases are TGTGCCAGCAGCCCAGGGATCAGGTGGACAGATACGCAGTATTTT. The full variable domain, completed using reference TRBV5-8 and TRBJ2-3, is EAGVTQSPTHLIKTRGQQATLRCSPISGHTSVYWYQQALGLGLQFLLWYDEGEERNRGNFPPRFSGRQFPNYSSELNVNALELEDSALYLCASSPGIRWTDTQYFGPGTRLTVL.

DNA for the CDR3: TGTGCCAGCACCCGGGAAGGGGGTGGCTACACCTTC. Its protein is CASTREGGGYTF. V is TRBV2 and J is TRBJ1-2; the D gene is possibly TRBD1 (6 bases). From germline, CDR1 is SNHLY and CDR2 FYNNEI. The CDR3 spans 12 residues. Trimming removed 7 bases at V and 7 bases at J, with 13 bases between.

This clone was detected once. Other DNA sequences from this sample encode an identical CDR3 as well. V and J are TRBV28 and TRBJ1-1; D is undetermined. V was cut by 2 bases and J by 1 base, with 8 bases left in between. The V gene's germline CDR1 is MDHEN and CDR2 SYDVKM. This CDR3 has 14 residues. In DNA, the CDR3 is TGTGCCAGCAGTTTAGGCAGCCGGAACACTGAAGCTTTCTTT. Translation gives CASSLGSRNTEAFF.

The V call is TRBV20-1, the J call TRBJ1-1; 7 positions match TRBD1. Germline V lookup: CDR1 DFQATT, CDR2 SNEGSKA (reference sequence). This CDR3 has 11 residues. Germline trimming cut 8 bases from V and 4 bases from J; bases unmatched to any gene: 4. The chain's CDR3 is CSFNRGTEAFF. The CDR3 coding sequence is TGCAGTTTCAACAGGGGCACTGAAGCTTTCTTT.

A note on this clone: In the same sample, other DNA sequences code for this CDR3. In nucleotides, the CDR3 is TGTGCCACCAGCAGAGTTTACAGGGAGGAGACCCAGTACTTC. Protein sequence: CATSRVYREETQYF. The V and J genes are TRBV15 and TRBJ2-5; tentative D call: TRBD1 (6 bases). This CDR3 region has 14 residues. Germline CDR1 and CDR2: LNHNV and YYDKDF (reference sequence). V lost 1 base and J 5 bases, leaving 11 bases between the germline ends.

This clone was observed a single time. This sequence joins TRBV28 and TRBJ1-3; tentative D call: TRBD1 (6 bases). This CDR3 is 12 amino acids long. Germline assignment: CDR1 MDHEN and CDR2 SYDVKM. The V and J ends lost 3 bases and 15 bases respectively, with 15 bases between them. CDR3 residues: CASSLGRTARYF. The CDR3 DNA reads TGTGCCAGCAGTTTGGGTAGGACAGCAAGATATTTT.

The gene calls are TRBV28 and TRBJ2-5; 10 bases line up with TRBD2. CDR1 is MDHEN, CDR2 SYDVKM, per germline. V lost 7 bases and J lost 2; bases outside the gene matches: 1. The CDR3 spans 13 residues. The CDR3 DNA reads TGTGCCAGCACTAGCGGGAGACAAGAGACCCAGTACTTC. It specifies CASTSGRQETQYF.

The chain joins TRBV5-1 to TRBJ1-1, with no clear D. The CDR3 sequence is 14 residues long. Germline loops: CDR1 SGHRS, CDR2 YFSETQ. V lost 5 bases to trimming and J lost 1 base, with 12 bases between them. In DNA form, the CDR3 reads TGCGCCAGCAGTTGGGCCCCGGAGAACACTGAAGCTTTCTTT. It codes for CASSWAPENTEAFF.

The chain has TRBV5-1 and TRBJ2-3; D possibly corresponds to TRBD2 (6 bases). V was shortened by 4 bases and J by 6 bases, with 12 bases between the two germline ends. The CDR3 totals 13 residues. Germline loops: CDR1 SGHRS, CDR2 YFSETQ. CDR3 amino acids: CASSPRRVDTQYF. The CDR3 DNA follows: TGCGCCAGCAGCCCGCGGAGGGTGGATACGCAGTATTTT.

J is TRBJ1-2 and V is TRBV4-1, with D possibly matching TRBD1 (5 bases). Trimming took 4 bases from V and 8 from J, leaving 20 bases between them. The germline V gene has CDR1 MGHRA and CDR2 YSYEKL. CDR3 length: 15 amino acids. The CDR3, as DNA: TGCGCCAGCAGCCCCAACACCCTGGGGGGAGAGGGCTACACCTTC. This sequence encodes CASSPNTLGGEGYTF.

As to this clone: Different DNA sequences within this sample yield the same CDR3. The V gene is TRBV27, the J gene TRBJ1-2, with unresolved D. Germline V CDR1 and CDR2: MNHEY, SMNVEV (reference sequence). This CDR3 comprises 13 residues. Trimming stripped 3 bases from V and 4 bases from J, with 9 bases between. The DNA for the CDR3 is TGTGCCAGCAGTTTTCGGGCCTTCTATGGCTACACCTTC. As protein: CASSFRAFYGYTF.

This clone was counted once. CDR3 DNA: TGTGCCAGCAACCGTCGACCGGGACAGGGGGCCGGGGAGCTGTTTTTT. Its translation: CASNRRPGQGAGELFF. The chain carries TRBV28 and TRBJ2-2, with 11 bases fitting TRBD1. CDR3 length equals 16 residues. Germline V gene data show CDR1 as MDHEN and CDR2 as SYDVKM. After removal of 7 bases from V and 6 bases from J, the junction contained 10 bases not matched to a gene.

J is TRBJ1-2 and V is TRBV4-1, with D maybe TRBD1 (6 bases). CDR1 and CDR2 from the germline V gene are MGHRA and YSYEKL. The V and J ends lost 0 bases and 2 bases respectively, with 10 bases between them. This CDR3 is 15 amino acids long. This CDR3 is CASSQDEDSNYGYTF. CDR3 in DNA: TGCGCCAGCAGCCAAGATGAGGACAGCAACTATGGCTACACCTTC.

The V and J genes are TRBV6-4 and TRBJ2-1, with 11 bases that match TRBD2. CDR1 and CDR2 (germline): MRHNA, SNTAGT. The CDR3 loop spans 15 amino acids. With V trimmed by 0 bases and J by 10 bases, 5 bases remained unmatched. The CDR3 spells CASSDSGTSGAEQFF. DNA of the CDR3: TGTGCCAGCAGTGACTCTGGGACTAGCGGTGCGGAGCAGTTCTTC.

This chain uses TRBV10-1 with TRBJ2-7, with 7 bases aligning to TRBD1. The trim removed 2 bases at V and 3 bases at J, leaving 10 bases unmatched. Germline V CDR1 and CDR2: WNHNN, SYGVQD (reference sequence). CDR3 size: 16 residues. Written as DNA, the CDR3 is TGCGCCAGCAGTGAGGGTTTAGGGACAGATATCTACGAGCAGTACTTC. This encodes CASSEGLGTDIYEQYF.